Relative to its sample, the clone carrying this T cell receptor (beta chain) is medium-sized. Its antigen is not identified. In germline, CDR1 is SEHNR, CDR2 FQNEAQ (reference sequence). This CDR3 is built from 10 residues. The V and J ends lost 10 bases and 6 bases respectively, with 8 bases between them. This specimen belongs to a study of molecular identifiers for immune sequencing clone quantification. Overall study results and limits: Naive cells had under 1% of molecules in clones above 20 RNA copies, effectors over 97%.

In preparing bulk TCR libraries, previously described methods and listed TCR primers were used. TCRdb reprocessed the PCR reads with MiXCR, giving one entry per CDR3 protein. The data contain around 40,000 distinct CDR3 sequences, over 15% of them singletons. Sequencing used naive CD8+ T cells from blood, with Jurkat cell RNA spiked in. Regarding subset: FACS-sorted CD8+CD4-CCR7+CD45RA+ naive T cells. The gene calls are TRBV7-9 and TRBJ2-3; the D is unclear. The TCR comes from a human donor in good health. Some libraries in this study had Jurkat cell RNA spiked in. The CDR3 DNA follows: TGTGCCAACGAACAGGATACGCAGTATTTT. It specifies CANEQDTQYF.